This is a list of T cell receptor beta chains from one sample in a study of graft-versus-host responses after intestinal transplantation. Some clones are missing from TCRdb's copy, which holds only in-frame ones; the method was immunoSEQ multiplex PCR. The sample lists several thousand clones, 31% seen once, with roughly 1.9% in the top ten. This sample comprised alloreactive CD8+ T cells from a mixed lymphocyte reaction culture, obtained before intestinal transplant. These receptors came from a human patient who received an intestinal transplant. Both conserved end residues are part of each CDR3. D genes are given only for firm matches. Size is stated for part of the rows, as once, few or many counts, or as a class when the clone is expanded.

V gene	clone size	J gene	D gene	CDR3 length	CDR3 DNA	CDR3 protein
TRBV4-3	-	TRBJ2-1	-	16	TGCGCCAGCAGCCAAGTACGATATACTATCTACAATGAGCAGTTCTTC	CASSQVRYTIYNEQFF
TRBV28	medium-sized	TRBJ1-5	-	14	TGTGCCAGCAGTCACAGGACAGAGAGTCAGCCCCAGCATTTT	CASSHRTESQPQHF
TRBV4-1	-	TRBJ2-3	-	13	TGCGCCAGCAGCCCCGGGATCACAGATACGCAGTATTTT	CASSPGITDTQYF
TRBV27	-	TRBJ1-2	TRBD1	11	TGTGCCAGCGGGACAGGGTTAGGCTACACCTTC	CASGTGLGYTF
TRBV30	few	TRBJ2-7	-	13	TGTGCCTGGAGGGCAGGGAACGACTACGAGCAGTACTTC	CAWRAGNDYEQYF
TRBV15	few	TRBJ2-5	-	16	TGTGCCACCAGCAGAGATCAGGGCTACCTCCAAGAGACCCAGTACTTC	CATSRDQGYLQETQYF
TRBV7-6	-	TRBJ2-7	TRBD2	15	TGTGCCAGCAGCTATACTAGCGGGAGCTCCGGCGAGCAGTACTTC	CASSYTSGSSGEQYF
TRBV6-1	few	TRBJ2-3	-	16	TGTGCCAGCAGTGATCCGGGGGACAGAGGCACAGATACGCAGTATTTT	CASSDPGDRGTDTQYF
TRBV5-6	medium-sized	TRBJ1-2	-	12	TGTGCCAGCAGCGTCGAGCTCTATGGCTACACCTTC	CASSVELYGYTF
TRBV30	-	TRBJ2-1	-	14	TGTGCCTGGAGTCGGAGCAACATTATTGGTGAGCAGTTCTTC	CAWSRSNIIGEQFF
TRBV9	-	TRBJ2-7	TRBD2	14	TGTGCCAGCAGCCCCGGGTCTAGCGGTTACGAGCAGTACTTC	CASSPGSSGYEQYF
TRBV30	-	TRBJ1-5	-	13	TGTGCCTGGAGTGTTCAGGGATATCAGCCCCAGCATTTT	CAWSVQGYQPQHF
TRBV27	few	TRBJ1-6	-	14	TGTGCCAGCAGTTTACCCGGGGGGGTTTCACCCCTCCACTTT	CASSLPGGVSPLHF
TRBV2	-	TRBJ2-3	-	16	TGTGCCAGCAGTGAAGTTTGGGCGGGGATAGCAGATACGCAGTATTTT	CASSEVWAGIADTQYF
TRBV2	-	TRBJ2-7	-	13	TGTGCCAGCGGAACCTTACTAGTTAACGAGCAGTACTTC	CASGTLLVNEQYF
TRBV28	medium-sized	TRBJ2-7	-	13	TGTGCCAGCAGTTTATTGGGGGGAAACGAGCAGTACTTC	CASSLLGGNEQYF
TRBV27	-	TRBJ2-3	TRBD1	14	TGTGCCAGCAGTGTACAGGGGAGAGGCGATACGCAGTATTTT	CASSVQGRGDTQYF
TRBV11-1	-	TRBJ2-3	-	16	TGTGCCAGCAGCTTAGGGCGGGGGCCGAAGACGGATACGCAGTATTTT	CASSLGRGPKTDTQYF
TRBV6-1	few	TRBJ2-7	TRBD1	15	TGTGCCAGCAGTGAAAAGGGGACAGCTCCCTACGAGCAGTACTTC	CASSEKGTAPYEQYF
TRBV15	few	TRBJ2-7	TRBD1	16	TGTGCCACCAGCAGGTCCCGGGACAGTCCTTTTAGCGAGCAGTACTTC	CATSRSRDSPFSEQYF
TRBV7-9	-	TRBJ1-1	-	14	TGTGCCAGCAGCCCCGTAATTTATGTCACTGAAGCTTTCTTT	CASSPVIYVTEAFF
TRBV7-9	medium-sized	TRBJ2-1	TRBD2	14	TGTGCCAGCAGCTTAGGGGAGGGCCCCAATGAGCAGTTCTTC	CASSLGEGPNEQFF
TRBV4-1	-	TRBJ2-1	TRBD2	15	TGCGCCAGCAGCCAAGAGGGGCTAGCGGGAGGTCAGCAGTTCTTC	CASSQEGLAGGQQFF
TRBV29-1	-	TRBJ2-7	TRBD2	12	TGCAGCGTACTAGCGGGAGCCTACGAGCAGTACTTC	CSVLAGAYEQYF
TRBV7-9	few	TRBJ2-7	TRBD2	15	TGTGCCAGCAGCTCTGAGCGGGAGCTCGTCTACGAGCAGTACTTC	CASSSERELVYEQYF
TRBV9	-	TRBJ1-6	TRBD1	15	TGTGCCAGCAGCGTAGCCGGGACAGGGCCTTCACCCCTCCACTTT	CASSVAGTGPSPLHF
TRBV13	-	TRBJ2-7	TRBD2	17	TGTGCCAGCAGCGAATACGGGGGGGCCAGTCGGGCCTACGAGCAGTACTTC	CASSEYGGASRAYEQYF
TRBV11-2	medium-sized	TRBJ2-7	-	14	TGTGCCAGCAGCACCGGAGGGACAGCCTACGAGCAGTACTTC	CASSTGGTAYEQYF
TRBV7-6	few	TRBJ2-1	TRBD2	18	TGTGCCAGCAGCTTAAATTGGCCTAGCGGGACATCCTACAATGAGCAGTTCTTC	CASSLNWPSGTSYNEQFF